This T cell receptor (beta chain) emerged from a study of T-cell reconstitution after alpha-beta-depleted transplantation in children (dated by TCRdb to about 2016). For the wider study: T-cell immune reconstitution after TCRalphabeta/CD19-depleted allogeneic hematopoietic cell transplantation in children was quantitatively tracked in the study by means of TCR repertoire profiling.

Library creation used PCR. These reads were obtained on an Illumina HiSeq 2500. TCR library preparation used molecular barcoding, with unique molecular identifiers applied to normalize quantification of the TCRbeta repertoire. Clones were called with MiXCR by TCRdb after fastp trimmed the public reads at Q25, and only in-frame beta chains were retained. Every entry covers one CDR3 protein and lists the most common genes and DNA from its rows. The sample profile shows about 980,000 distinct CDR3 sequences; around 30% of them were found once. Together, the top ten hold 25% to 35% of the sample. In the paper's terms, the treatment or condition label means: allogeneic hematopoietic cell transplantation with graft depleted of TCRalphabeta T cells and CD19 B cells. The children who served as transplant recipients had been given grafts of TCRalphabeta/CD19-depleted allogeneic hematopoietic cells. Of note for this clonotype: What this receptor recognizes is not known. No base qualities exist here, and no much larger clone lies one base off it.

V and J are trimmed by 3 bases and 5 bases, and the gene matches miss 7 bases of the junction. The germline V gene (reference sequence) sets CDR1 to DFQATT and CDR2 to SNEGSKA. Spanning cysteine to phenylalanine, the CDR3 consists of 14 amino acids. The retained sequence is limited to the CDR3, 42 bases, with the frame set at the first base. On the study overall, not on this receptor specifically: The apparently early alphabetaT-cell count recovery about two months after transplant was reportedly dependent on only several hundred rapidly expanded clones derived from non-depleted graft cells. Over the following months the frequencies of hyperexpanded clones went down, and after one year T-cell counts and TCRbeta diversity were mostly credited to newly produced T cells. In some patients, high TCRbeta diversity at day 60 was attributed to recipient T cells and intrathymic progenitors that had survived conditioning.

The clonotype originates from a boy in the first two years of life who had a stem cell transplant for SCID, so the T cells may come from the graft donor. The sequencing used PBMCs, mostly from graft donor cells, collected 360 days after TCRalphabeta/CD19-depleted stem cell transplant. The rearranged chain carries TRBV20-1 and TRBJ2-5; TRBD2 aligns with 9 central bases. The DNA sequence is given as TGCAGTGCTAGCGGCGGACTAGCGACGGAGACCCAGTACTTC. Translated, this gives CSASGGLATETQYF.